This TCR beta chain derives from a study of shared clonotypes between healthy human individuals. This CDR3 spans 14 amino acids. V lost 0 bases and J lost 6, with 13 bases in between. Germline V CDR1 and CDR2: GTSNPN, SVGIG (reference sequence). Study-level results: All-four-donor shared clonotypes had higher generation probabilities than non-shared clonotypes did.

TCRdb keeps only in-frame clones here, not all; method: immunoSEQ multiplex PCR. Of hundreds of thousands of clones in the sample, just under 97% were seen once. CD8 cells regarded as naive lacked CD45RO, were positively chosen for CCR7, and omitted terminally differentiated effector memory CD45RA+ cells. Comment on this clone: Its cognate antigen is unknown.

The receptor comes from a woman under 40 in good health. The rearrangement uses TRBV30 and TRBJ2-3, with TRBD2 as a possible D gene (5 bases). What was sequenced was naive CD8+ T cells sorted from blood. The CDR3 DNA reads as TGTGCCTGGAGTGTAAAGCCCGAGGGCGATACGCAGTATTTT. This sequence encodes CAWSVKPEGDTQYF.